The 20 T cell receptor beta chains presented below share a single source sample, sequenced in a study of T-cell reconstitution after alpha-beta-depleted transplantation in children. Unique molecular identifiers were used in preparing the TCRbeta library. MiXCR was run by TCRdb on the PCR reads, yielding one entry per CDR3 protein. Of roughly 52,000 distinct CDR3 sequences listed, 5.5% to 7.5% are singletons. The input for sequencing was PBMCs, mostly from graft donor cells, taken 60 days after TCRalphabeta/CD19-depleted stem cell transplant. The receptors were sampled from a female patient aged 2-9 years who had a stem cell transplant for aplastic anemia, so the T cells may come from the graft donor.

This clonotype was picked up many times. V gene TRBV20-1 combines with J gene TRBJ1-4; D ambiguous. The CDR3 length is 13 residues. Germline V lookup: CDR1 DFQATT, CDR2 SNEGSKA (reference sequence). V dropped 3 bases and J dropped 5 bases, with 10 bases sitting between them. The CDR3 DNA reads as TGCAGTGCTAGGAGTACGGGGAATGAAAAACTGTTTTTT. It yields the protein CSARSTGNEKLFF.

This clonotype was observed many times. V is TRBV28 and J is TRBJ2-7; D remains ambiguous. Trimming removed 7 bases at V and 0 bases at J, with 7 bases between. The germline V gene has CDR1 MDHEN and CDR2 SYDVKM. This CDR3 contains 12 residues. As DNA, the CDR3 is TGTGCCAGCACCGGCGGCTCCTACGAGCAGTACTTC. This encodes CASTGGSYEQYF.

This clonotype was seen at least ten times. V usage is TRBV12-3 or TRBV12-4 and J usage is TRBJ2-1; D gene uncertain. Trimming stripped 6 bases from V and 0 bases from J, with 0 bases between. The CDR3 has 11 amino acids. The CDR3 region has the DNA TGTGCCAGCAGCTCCTACAATGAGCAGTTCTTC. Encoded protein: CASSSYNEQFF.

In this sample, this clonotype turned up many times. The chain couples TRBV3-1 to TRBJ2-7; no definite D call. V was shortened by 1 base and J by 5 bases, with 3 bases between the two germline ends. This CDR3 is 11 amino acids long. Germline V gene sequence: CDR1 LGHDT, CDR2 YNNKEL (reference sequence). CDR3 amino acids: CASSQVDEQYF. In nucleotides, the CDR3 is TGTGCCAGCAGCCAAGTGGACGAGCAGTACTTC.

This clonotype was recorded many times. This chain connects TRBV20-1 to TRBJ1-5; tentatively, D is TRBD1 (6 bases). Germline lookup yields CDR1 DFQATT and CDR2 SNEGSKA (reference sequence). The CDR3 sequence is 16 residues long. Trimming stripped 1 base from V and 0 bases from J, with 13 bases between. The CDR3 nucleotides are TGCAGTGCTAGAGTCCCGGGGGGCTATAGCAATCAGCCCCAGCATTTT. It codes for CSARVPGGYSNQPQHF.

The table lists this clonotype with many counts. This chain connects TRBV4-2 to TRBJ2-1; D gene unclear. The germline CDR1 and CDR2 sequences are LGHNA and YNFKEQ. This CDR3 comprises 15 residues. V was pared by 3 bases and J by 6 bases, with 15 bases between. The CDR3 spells CASSQDNGFLNEQFF. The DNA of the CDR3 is TGTGCCAGCAGCCAGGATAACGGCTTCCTCAATGAGCAGTTCTTC.

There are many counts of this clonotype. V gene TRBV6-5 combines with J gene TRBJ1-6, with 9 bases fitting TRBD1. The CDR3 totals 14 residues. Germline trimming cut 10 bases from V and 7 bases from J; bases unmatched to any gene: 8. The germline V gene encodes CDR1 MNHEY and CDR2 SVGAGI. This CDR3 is CATIGQGTNSPLHF. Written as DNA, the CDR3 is TGTGCCACAATCGGACAGGGGACCAATTCACCCCTCCACTTT.

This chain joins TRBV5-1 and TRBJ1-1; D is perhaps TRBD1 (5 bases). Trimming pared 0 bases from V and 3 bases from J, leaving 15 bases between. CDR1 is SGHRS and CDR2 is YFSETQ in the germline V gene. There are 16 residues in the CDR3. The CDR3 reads CASSLAPQGGDTEAFF. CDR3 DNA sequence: TGCGCCAGCAGCTTGGCCCCCCAGGGCGGGGACACTGAAGCTTTCTTT.

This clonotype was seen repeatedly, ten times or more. The CDR3 reads CASEPGGEVWHEQYF. CDR3 DNA: TGTGCCAGCGAGCCAGGGGGCGAGGTTTGGCACGAGCAGTACTTC. This chain joins TRBV2 and TRBJ2-7; TRBD1 aligns across 8 bases. The V and J ends lost 8 bases and 5 bases, in that order; junction bases with no gene match: 14. The CDR3 covers 15 residues. Germline assignment: CDR1 SNHLY and CDR2 FYNNEI.

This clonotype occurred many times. CDR3 region: CASSTAGSETQYF. The CDR3 DNA follows: TGCGCCAGCAGCACGGCAGGGAGCGAGACCCAGTACTTC. The rearrangement links TRBV5-1 to TRBJ2-5; the D gene could be TRBD1 or TRBD2 (5 bases each). Trimming pared 4 bases from V and 5 bases from J, leaving 12 bases between. CDR3 size: 13 residues. The V gene's germline CDR1 is SGHRS and CDR2 YFSETQ.

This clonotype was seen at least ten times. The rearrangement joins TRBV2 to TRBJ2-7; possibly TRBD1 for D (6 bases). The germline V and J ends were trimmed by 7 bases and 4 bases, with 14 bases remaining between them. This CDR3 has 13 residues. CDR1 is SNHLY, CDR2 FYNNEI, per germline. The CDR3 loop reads CASTPDRWYEQYF. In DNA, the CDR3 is TGTGCCAGCACCCCTGACAGGTGGTACGAGCAGTACTTC.

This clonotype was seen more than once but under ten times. In DNA form, the CDR3 reads TGTGCCAGCAGTTACAATTCCCTTTTACCGGGACAGCTAAGCTCCTACGAGCAGTACGTC. This translates into CASSYNSLLPGQLSSYEQYV. The chain is built from TRBV6-2 or TRBV6-3 and TRBJ2-7; 7 positions match TRBD1. With 2 bases clipped from V and 0 bases from J, the junction kept 19 bases outside the gene matches. This CDR3 has 20 residues. The germline CDR1 and CDR2 sequences are MNHEY and SVGEGT.

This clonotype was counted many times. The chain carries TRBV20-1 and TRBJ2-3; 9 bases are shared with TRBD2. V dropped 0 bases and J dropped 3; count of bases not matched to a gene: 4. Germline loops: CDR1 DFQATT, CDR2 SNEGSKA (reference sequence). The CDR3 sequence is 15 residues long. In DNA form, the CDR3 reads TGCAGTGCTAGAGATCTGCGGGGGGGGACAGATACGCAGTATTTT. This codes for CSARDLRGGTDTQYF.

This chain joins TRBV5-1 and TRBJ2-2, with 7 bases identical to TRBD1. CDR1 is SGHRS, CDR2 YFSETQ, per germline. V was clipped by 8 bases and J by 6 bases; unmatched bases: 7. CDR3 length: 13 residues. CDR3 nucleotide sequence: TGCGCCAGTAAAGGGGGCATCCCCGGGGAGCTGTTTTTT. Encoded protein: CASKGGIPGELFF.

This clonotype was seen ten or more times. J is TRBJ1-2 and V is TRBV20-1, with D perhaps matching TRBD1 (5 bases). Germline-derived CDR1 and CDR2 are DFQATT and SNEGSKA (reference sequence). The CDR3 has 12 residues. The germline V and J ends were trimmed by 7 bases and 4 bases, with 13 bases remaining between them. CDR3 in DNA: TGCAGTGTCCCCGACAGCAGCTATGGCTACACCTTC. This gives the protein CSVPDSSYGYTF.

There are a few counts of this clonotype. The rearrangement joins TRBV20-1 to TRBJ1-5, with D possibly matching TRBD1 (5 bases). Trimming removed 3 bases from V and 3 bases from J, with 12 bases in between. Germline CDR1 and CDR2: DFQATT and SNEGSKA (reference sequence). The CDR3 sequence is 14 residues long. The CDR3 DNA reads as TGCAGTGCTAGGTCGGGGCCGAACAATCAGCCCCAGCATTTT. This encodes CSARSGPNNQPQHF.

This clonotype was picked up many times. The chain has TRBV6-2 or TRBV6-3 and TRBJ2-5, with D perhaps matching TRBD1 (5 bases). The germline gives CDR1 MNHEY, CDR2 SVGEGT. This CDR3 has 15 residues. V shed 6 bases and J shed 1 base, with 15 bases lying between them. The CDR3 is CASSPQGFRQETQYF. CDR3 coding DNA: TGTGCCAGCAGCCCCCAGGGTTTTCGCCAAGAGACCCAGTACTTC.

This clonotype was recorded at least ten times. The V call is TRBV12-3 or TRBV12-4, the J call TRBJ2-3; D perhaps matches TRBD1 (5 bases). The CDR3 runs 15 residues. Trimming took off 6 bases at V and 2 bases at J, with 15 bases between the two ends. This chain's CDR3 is CASSLTVINTDTQYF. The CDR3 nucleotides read TGTGCCAGCAGCCTGACAGTCATAAACACAGATACGCAGTATTTT.

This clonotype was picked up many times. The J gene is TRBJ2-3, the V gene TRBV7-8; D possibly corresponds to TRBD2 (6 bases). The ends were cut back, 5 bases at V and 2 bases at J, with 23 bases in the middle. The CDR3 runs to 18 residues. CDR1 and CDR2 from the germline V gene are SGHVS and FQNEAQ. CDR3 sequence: CASSPRRGGSGLTDTQYF. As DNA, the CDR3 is TGTGCCAGCAGCCCGCGCCGGGGTGGTAGCGGACTCACAGATACGCAGTATTTT.

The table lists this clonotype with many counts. The CDR3 sequence is CSARDLWDSPSGYTF. The CDR3 DNA reads as TGCAGTGCTAGAGATCTTTGGGACAGCCCCTCGGGCTACACCTTC. The genes are TRBV20-1 and TRBJ1-2; 7 bases match TRBD1. Germline loops: CDR1 DFQATT, CDR2 SNEGSKA (reference sequence). The CDR3 contains 15 residues. The trim removed 0 bases at V and 8 bases at J, leaving 12 bases unmatched.